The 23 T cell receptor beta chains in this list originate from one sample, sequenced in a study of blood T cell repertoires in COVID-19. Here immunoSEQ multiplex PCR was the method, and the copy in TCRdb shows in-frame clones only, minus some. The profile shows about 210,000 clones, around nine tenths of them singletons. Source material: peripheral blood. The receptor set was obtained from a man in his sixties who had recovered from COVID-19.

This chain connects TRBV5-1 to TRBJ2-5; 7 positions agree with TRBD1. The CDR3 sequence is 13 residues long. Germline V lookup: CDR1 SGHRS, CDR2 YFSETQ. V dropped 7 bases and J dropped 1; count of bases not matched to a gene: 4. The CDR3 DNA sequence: TGCGCCAGCCAGAGGGACAGCCAAGAGACCCAGTACTTC. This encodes CASQRDSQETQYF.

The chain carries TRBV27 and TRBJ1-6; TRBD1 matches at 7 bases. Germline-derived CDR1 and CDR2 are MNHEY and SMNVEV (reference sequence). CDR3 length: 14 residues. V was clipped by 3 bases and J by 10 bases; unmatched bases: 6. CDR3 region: CASSFDREASPLHF. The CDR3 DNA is TGTGCCAGCAGTTTCGACAGGGAGGCCTCACCCCTCCACTTT.

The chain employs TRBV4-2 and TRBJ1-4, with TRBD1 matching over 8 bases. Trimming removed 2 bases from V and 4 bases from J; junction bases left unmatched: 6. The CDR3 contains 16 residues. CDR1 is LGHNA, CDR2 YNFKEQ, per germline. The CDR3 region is CASSQQGAGHNEKLFF. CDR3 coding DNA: TGTGCCAGCAGCCAACAGGGGGCTGGCCATAATGAAAAACTGTTTTTT.

The CDR3 bases are TGTGCCAGCAGCCCAACTAGTGACCGCCACGAGCAGTACTTC. Amino acid sequence: CASSPTSDRHEQYF. The chain links TRBV7-2 to TRBJ2-7; possibly TRBD2 for D (5 bases). The germline V and J ends were trimmed by 5 bases and 5 bases, with 16 bases remaining between them. Germline assignment: CDR1 SGHTA and CDR2 FQGNSA. The CDR3 consists of 14 residues.

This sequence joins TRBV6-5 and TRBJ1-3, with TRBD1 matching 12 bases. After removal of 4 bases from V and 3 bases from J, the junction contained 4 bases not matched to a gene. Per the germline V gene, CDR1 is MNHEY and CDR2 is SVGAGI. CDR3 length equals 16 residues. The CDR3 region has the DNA TGTGCCAGCAGTTCCGGGACAGGGGGCGGTGGAAACACCATATATTTT. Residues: CASSSGTGGGGNTIYF.

Here the CDR3 DNA reads TGTGCCAGCAGCTTATACCCAGCGGGAGCGCACTACAATGAGCAGTTCTTC. This codes for CASSLYPAGAHYNEQFF. The chain is built from TRBV7-3 and TRBJ2-1; 8 bases are shared with TRBD2. The CDR3 sequence is 17 residues long. V lost 2 bases to trimming and J lost 3 bases; unmatched junction nucleotides: 9. Germline CDR1 and CDR2: SGHTA and FQGTGA.

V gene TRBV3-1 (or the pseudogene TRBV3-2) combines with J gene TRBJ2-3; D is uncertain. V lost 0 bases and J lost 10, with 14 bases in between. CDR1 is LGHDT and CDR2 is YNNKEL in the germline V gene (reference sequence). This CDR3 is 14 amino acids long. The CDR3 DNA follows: TGTGCCAGCAGCCAAGATCGGTCGCGGTTTCCGCAGTATTTT. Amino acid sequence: CASSQDRSRFPQYF.

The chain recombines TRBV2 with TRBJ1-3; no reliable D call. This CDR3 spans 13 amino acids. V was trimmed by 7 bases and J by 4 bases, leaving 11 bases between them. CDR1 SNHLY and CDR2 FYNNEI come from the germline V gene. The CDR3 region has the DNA TGTGCCAGCAATCGGGTGTCCGGAAACACCATATATTTT. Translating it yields CASNRVSGNTIYF.

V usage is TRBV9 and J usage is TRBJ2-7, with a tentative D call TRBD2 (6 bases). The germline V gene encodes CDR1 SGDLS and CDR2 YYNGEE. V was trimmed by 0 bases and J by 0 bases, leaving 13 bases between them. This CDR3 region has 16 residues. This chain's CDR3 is CASSVAGSPLSYEQYF. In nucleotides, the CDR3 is TGTGCCAGCAGCGTAGCCGGGAGTCCCCTCTCCTACGAGCAGTACTTC.

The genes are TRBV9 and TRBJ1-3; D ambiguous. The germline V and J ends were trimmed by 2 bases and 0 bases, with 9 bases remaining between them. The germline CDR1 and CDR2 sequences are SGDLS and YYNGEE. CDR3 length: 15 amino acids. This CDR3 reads CASSVVKSSGNTIYF. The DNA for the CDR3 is TGTGCCAGCAGCGTGGTTAAGAGCTCTGGAAACACCATATATTTT.

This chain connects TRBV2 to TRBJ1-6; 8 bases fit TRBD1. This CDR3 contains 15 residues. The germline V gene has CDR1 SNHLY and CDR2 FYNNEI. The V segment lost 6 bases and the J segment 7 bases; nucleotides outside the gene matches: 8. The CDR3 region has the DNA TGTGCCAGCAGCCTACAGGGGGTGGAGAATTCACCCCTCCACTTT. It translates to CASSLQGVENSPLHF. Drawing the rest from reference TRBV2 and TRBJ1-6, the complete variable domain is EPEVTQTPSHQVTQMGQEVILRCVPISNHLYFYWYRQILGQKVEFLVSFYNNEISEKSEIFDDQFSVERPDGSNFTLKIRSTKLEDSAMYFCASSLQGVENSPLHFGNGTRLTVT.

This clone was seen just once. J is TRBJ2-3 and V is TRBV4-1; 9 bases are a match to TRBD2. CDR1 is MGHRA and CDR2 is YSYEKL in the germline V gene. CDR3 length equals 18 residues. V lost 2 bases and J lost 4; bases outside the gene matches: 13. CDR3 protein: CASSQQSTGTSLSDTQYF. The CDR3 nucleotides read TGCGCCAGCAGCCAACAGTCGACCGGGACTAGCCTATCAGATACGCAGTATTTT.

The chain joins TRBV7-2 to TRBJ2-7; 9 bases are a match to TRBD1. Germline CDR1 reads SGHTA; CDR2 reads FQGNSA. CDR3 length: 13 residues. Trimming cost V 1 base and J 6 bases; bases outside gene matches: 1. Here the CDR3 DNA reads TGTGCCAGCAGCTTAGACAGGGGGCGCGAGCAGTACTTC. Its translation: CASSLDRGREQYF.

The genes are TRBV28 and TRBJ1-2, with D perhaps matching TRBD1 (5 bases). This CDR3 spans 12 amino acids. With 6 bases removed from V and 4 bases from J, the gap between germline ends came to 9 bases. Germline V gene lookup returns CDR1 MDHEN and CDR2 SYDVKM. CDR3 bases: TGTGCCAGCAGACGCGGGGGCTATGGCTACACCTTC. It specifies CASRRGGYGYTF.

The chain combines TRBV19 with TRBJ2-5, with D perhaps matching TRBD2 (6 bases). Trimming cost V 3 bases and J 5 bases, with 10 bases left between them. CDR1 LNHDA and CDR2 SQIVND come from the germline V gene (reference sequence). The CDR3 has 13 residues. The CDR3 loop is CASSMTSKETQYF. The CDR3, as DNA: TGTGCCAGTAGTATGACTAGTAAGGAGACCCAGTACTTC.

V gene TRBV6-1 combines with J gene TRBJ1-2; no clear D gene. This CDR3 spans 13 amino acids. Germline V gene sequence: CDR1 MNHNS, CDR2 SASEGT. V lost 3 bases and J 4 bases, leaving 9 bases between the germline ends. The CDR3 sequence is CASSEDGSYGYTF. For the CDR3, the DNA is TGTGCCAGCAGTGAGGACGGGAGCTATGGCTACACCTTC.

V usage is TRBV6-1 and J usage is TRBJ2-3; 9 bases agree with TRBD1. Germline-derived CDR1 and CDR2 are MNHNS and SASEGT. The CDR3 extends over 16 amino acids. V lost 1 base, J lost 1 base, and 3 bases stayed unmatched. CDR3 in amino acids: CASSEGQGVGTDTQYF. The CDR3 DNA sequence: TGTGCCAGCAGTGAAGGACAGGGGGTGGGCACAGATACGCAGTATTTT.

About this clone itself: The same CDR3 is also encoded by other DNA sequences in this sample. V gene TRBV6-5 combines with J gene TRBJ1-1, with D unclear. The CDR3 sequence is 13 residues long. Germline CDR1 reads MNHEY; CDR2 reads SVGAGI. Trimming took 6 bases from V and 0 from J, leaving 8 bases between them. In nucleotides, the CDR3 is TGTGCCAGCAGAGGACTCTTGAACACTGAAGCTTTCTTT. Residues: CASRGLLNTEAFF.

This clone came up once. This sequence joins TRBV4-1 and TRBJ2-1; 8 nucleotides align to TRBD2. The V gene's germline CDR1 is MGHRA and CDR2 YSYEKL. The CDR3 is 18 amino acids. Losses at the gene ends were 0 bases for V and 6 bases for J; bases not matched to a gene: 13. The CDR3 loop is CASSQERARRGAGNEQFF. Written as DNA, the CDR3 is TGCGCCAGCAGCCAAGAAAGGGCTCGGCGGGGGGCGGGCAATGAGCAGTTCTTC.

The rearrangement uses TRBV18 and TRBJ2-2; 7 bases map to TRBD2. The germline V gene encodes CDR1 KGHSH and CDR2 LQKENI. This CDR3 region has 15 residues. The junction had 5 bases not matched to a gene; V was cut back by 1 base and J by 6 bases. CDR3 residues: CASSPLGGSSGELFF. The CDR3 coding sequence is TGTGCCAGCTCACCACTGGGAGGGTCGTCCGGGGAGCTGTTTTTT.

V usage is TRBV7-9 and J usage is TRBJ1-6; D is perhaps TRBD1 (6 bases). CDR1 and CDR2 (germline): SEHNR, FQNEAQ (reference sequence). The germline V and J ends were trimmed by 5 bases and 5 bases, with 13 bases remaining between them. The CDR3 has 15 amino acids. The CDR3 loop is CASSPQGPHNSPLHF. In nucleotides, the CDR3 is TGTGCCAGCAGCCCGCAGGGGCCTCATAATTCACCCCTCCACTTT.

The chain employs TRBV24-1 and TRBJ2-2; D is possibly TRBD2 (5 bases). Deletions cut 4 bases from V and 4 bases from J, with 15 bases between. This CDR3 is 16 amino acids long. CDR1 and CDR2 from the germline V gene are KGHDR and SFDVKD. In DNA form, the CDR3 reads TGTGCCACCAGTGACTCCACGGGGAGCGGCACCGGGGAGCTGTTTTTT. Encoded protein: CATSDSTGSGTGELFF.

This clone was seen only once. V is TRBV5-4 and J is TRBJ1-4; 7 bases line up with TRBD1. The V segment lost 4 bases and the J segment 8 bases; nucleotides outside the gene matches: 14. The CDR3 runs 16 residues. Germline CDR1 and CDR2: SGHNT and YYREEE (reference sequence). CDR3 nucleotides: TGTGCCAGCAGCCATACTAACAGGGGCTTGAGAGAAAAACTGTTTTTT. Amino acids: CASSHTNRGLREKLFF.